A selection of T cell receptor beta chains follows, all from one sample in a study of OX40 agonist ivuxolimab in advanced cancers. Profiled with immunoSEQ multiplex PCR; TCRdb holds only in-frame clones, not every one. The sample includes 30,000 to 40,000 clones, around nine tenths of them seen just once. The sequences come from CD4+ or CD8+ T cells sorted from blood, collected in a trial of the OX40 agonist ivuxolimab. Receptors originate from an adult with an advanced solid tumor such as melanoma, head and neck, liver or kidney cancer. The CDR3 runs from the conserved cysteine through the conserved F or W. Fields, in order: clone size, D gene, V gene, J gene, CDR3 protein, CDR3 DNA. D genes are given only for firm matches. The size entry is marked missing in some rows and otherwise reads once, few, many or a size class.

clone size: NA
D gene: NA
V gene: TRBV5-1
J gene: TRBJ2-2
CDR3 protein: CASSGDVTGELFF
CDR3 DNA: TGCGCCAGCAGCGGGGACGTTACCGGGGAGCTGTTTTTT

clone size: NA
D gene: NA
V gene: TRBV28
J gene: TRBJ2-7
CDR3 protein: CASSSPRVYEQYF
CDR3 DNA: TGTGCCAGCAGTTCTCCCCGGGTCTACGAGCAGTACTTC

clone size: NA
D gene: NA
V gene: TRBV6-6
J gene: TRBJ2-7
CDR3 protein: CASCGYSYEQYF
CDR3 DNA: TGTGCCAGCTGCGGCTACTCCTACGAGCAGTACTTC

clone size: NA
D gene: NA
V gene: TRBV19
J gene: TRBJ1-1
CDR3 protein: CASRLQGNTEAFF
CDR3 DNA: TGTGCCAGTAGACTACAGGGGAACACTGAAGCTTTCTTT

clone size: NA
D gene: TRBD2
V gene: TRBV4-3
J gene: TRBJ2-1
CDR3 protein: CASSQFPGLAGVDLREQFF
CDR3 DNA: TGCGCCAGCAGCCAATTTCCGGGACTAGCGGGAGTCGATCTTCGTGAGCAGTTCTTC

clone size: NA
D gene: NA
V gene: TRBV30
J gene: TRBJ1-3
CDR3 protein: CAWSLGQPSSGNTIYF
CDR3 DNA: TGTGCCTGGAGCCTAGGACAGCCGAGCTCTGGAAACACCATATATTTT

clone size: NA
D gene: NA
V gene: TRBV27
J gene: TRBJ2-7
CDR3 protein: CASSLSGTYVLKQYF
CDR3 DNA: TGTGCCAGCAGTTTATCTGGGACGTATGTCTTAAAACAGTACTTC

clone size: once
D gene: TRBD1
V gene: TRBV4-2
J gene: TRBJ1-5
CDR3 protein: CASSQVGQGNQPQHF
CDR3 DNA: TGTGCCAGCAGCCAGGTAGGACAGGGCAATCAGCCCCAGCATTTT

clone size: NA
D gene: TRBD1
V gene: TRBV27
J gene: TRBJ2-2
CDR3 protein: CASSLSQGDGELFF
CDR3 DNA: TGTGCCAGCAGTTTATCACAGGGGGACGGGGAGCTGTTTTTT

clone size: NA
D gene: NA
V gene: TRBV6-5
J gene: TRBJ1-1
CDR3 protein: CASSYVGLTERAEAFF
CDR3 DNA: TGTGCCAGCAGTTACGTGGGGTTGACAGAGAGGGCTGAAGCTTTCTTT

clone size: NA
D gene: NA
V gene: TRBV7-2
J gene: TRBJ1-1
CDR3 protein: CASSLYKMNTEAFF
CDR3 DNA: TGTGCCAGCAGCTTATACAAGATGAACACTGAAGCTTTCTTT

clone size: NA
D gene: NA
V gene: TRBV19
J gene: TRBJ2-3
CDR3 protein: CASSILWTASTDTQYF
CDR3 DNA: TGTGCCAGTAGTATCCTTTGGACAGCTAGCACAGATACGCAGTATTTT

clone size: NA
D gene: TRBD1
V gene: TRBV18
J gene: TRBJ1-2
CDR3 protein: CASSPSQGARGYTF
CDR3 DNA: TGTGCCAGCTCACCATCGCAGGGGGCGCGGGGCTACACCTTC

clone size: NA
D gene: TRBD2
V gene: TRBV7-3
J gene: TRBJ2-2
CDR3 protein: CASSPKGLAGEGTGELFF
CDR3 DNA: TGTGCCAGCAGCCCCAAGGGACTAGCGGGAGAAGGCACCGGGGAGCTGTTTTTT

clone size: NA
D gene: NA
V gene: TRBV5-1
J gene: TRBJ1-5
CDR3 protein: CASSLEGFDNQPQHF
CDR3 DNA: TGCGCCAGCAGCTTGGAAGGATTCGACAATCAGCCCCAGCATTTT

clone size: few
D gene: NA
V gene: TRBV10-3
J gene: TRBJ1-5
CDR3 protein: CAISESSGQGNQPQHF
CDR3 DNA: TGTGCCATCAGTGAGTCGTCTGGGCAGGGGAATCAGCCCCAGCATTTT

clone size: few
D gene: TRBD2
V gene: TRBV19
J gene: TRBJ2-1
CDR3 protein: CASSPGGGPYNEQFF
CDR3 DNA: TGTGCCAGTAGTCCCGGCGGGGGACCATACAATGAGCAGTTCTTC

clone size: NA
D gene: NA
V gene: TRBV25-1
J gene: TRBJ1-1
CDR3 protein: CASSESGRVAFF
CDR3 DNA: TGTGCCAGCAGTGAATCCGGGAGGGTAGCTTTCTTT

clone size: NA
D gene: NA
V gene: TRBV6-5
J gene: TRBJ1-3
CDR3 protein: CASSPSSGSGNTIYF
CDR3 DNA: TGTGCCAGCAGTCCCTCCTCAGGGTCCGGAAACACCATATATTTT

clone size: NA
D gene: TRBD1
V gene: TRBV18
J gene: TRBJ1-1
CDR3 protein: CASSVDREREAFF
CDR3 DNA: TGTGCCAGCTCCGTAGACAGGGAGCGTGAAGCTTTCTTT

clone size: NA
D gene: NA
V gene: TRBV19
J gene: TRBJ2-5
CDR3 protein: CASSIDSQETQYF
CDR3 DNA: TGTGCCAGTAGTATTGACAGTCAAGAGACCCAGTACTTC

clone size: NA
D gene: NA
V gene: TRBV18
J gene: TRBJ2-7
CDR3 protein: CASSIRQDSSYEQYF
CDR3 DNA: TGTGCCAGCTCCATAAGACAGGACAGCTCCTACGAGCAGTACTTC

clone size: NA
D gene: NA
V gene: TRBV18
J gene: TRBJ2-7
CDR3 protein: CASSPPGDPYEQYF
CDR3 DNA: TGTGCCAGCTCCCCCCCGGGAGACCCCTACGAGCAGTACTTC

clone size: NA
D gene: NA
V gene: TRBV30
J gene: TRBJ1-2
CDR3 protein: CAWSRFGQNYGYTF
CDR3 DNA: TGTGCCTGGAGTCGTTTTGGACAGAACTATGGCTACACCTTC

clone size: once
D gene: TRBD2
V gene: TRBV27
J gene: TRBJ2-5
CDR3 protein: CASSWVAGVETQYF
CDR3 DNA: TGTGCCAGCAGTTGGGTAGCGGGAGTAGAGACCCAGTACTTC

clone size: NA
D gene: TRBD2
V gene: TRBV5-1
J gene: TRBJ2-3
CDR3 protein: CASSLGLAGARDTQYF
CDR3 DNA: TGCGCCAGCAGCTTGGGGCTAGCGGGAGCAAGAGATACGCAGTATTTT

clone size: NA
D gene: TRBD2
V gene: TRBV5-1
J gene: TRBJ2-5
CDR3 protein: CASSVFSGEQETQYF
CDR3 DNA: TGCGCCAGCAGCGTTTTCAGCGGGGAACAAGAGACCCAGTACTTC

clone size: NA
D gene: NA
V gene: TRBV7-2
J gene: TRBJ1-5
CDR3 protein: CASSVVGGQGQPQHF
CDR3 DNA: TGTGCCAGCAGCGTGGTGGGGGGGCAAGGACAGCCCCAGCATTTT

clone size: NA
D gene: TRBD2
V gene: TRBV9
J gene: TRBJ2-2
CDR3 protein: CASSVEGISGRADPGELFF
CDR3 DNA: TGTGCCAGCAGCGTAGAGGGGATTAGCGGGAGGGCCGACCCCGGGGAGCTGTTTTTT

clone size: NA
D gene: TRBD2
V gene: TRBV5-6
J gene: TRBJ2-1
CDR3 protein: CASSLGLAAYNEQFF
CDR3 DNA: TGTGCCAGCAGCTTGGGACTAGCGGCCTACAATGAGCAGTTCTTC

clone size: NA
D gene: NA
V gene: TRBV2
J gene: TRBJ1-5
CDR3 protein: CASSEEMGNQPQHF
CDR3 DNA: TGTGCCAGCAGTGAAGAGATGGGAAATCAGCCCCAGCATTTT

clone size: NA
D gene: NA
V gene: TRBV19
J gene: TRBJ1-1
CDR3 protein: CASTLEIAASVAEAFF
CDR3 DNA: TGTGCCAGTACCCTCGAGATAGCCGCAAGCGTGGCTGAAGCTTTCTTT

clone size: NA
D gene: NA
V gene: TRBV29-1
J gene: TRBJ2-7
CDR3 protein: CSVWGTGLSYEQYF
CDR3 DNA: TGCAGCGTTTGGGGAACGGGTCTGTCCTACGAGCAGTACTTC

clone size: NA
D gene: NA
V gene: TRBV7-2
J gene: TRBJ1-4
CDR3 protein: CASADRAPVREKLFF
CDR3 DNA: TGTGCCAGCGCGGACAGAGCGCCTGTAAGGGAAAAACTGTTTTTT

clone size: NA
D gene: NA
V gene: TRBV18
J gene: TRBJ1-1
CDR3 protein: CASSPSGLVEAFF
CDR3 DNA: TGTGCCAGCTCACCATCGGGACTGGTTGAAGCTTTCTTT

clone size: once
D gene: NA
V gene: TRBV7-9
J gene: TRBJ1-1
CDR3 protein: CASSPNRAGESEAFF
CDR3 DNA: TGTGCCAGCAGCCCGAATCGGGCAGGGGAAAGTGAAGCTTTCTTT

clone size: NA
D gene: NA
V gene: TRBV27
J gene: TRBJ1-1
CDR3 protein: CASSLQPWNTEAFF
CDR3 DNA: TGTGCCAGCAGCCTTCAGCCCTGGAACACTGAAGCTTTCTTT

clone size: NA
D gene: TRBD1
V gene: TRBV19
J gene: TRBJ2-3
CDR3 protein: CASSPRGSGTDTQYF
CDR3 DNA: TGTGCCAGTAGTCCCAGGGGGTCGGGCACAGATACGCAGTATTTT

clone size: NA
D gene: TRBD1
V gene: TRBV7-9
J gene: TRBJ2-7
CDR3 protein: CASSSTRGTGVIYEQYF
CDR3 DNA: TGTGCCAGCAGCTCCACCCGAGGGACAGGGGTGATCTACGAGCAGTACTTC

clone size: NA
D gene: NA
V gene: TRBV29-1
J gene: TRBJ1-1
CDR3 protein: CSGLSWGPAGTEAFF
CDR3 DNA: TGCAGCGGTTTATCCTGGGGTCCCGCGGGCACTGAAGCTTTCTTT

clone size: NA
D gene: TRBD1
V gene: TRBV18
J gene: TRBJ2-6
CDR3 protein: CASSSRDRVSGANVLTF
CDR3 DNA: TGTGCCAGCTCATCGAGGGACAGGGTCTCTGGGGCCAACGTCCTGACTTTC

clone size: medium-sized
D gene: NA
V gene: TRBV2
J gene: TRBJ1-1
CDR3 protein: CASSVGVGTEAFF
CDR3 DNA: TGTGCCAGCAGTGTAGGGGTTGGGACTGAAGCTTTCTTT